This TCR beta chain originates from a study of blood T cells in healthy people across ages (dated by TCRdb to between 2014 and 2016). For context, the study as a whole: In model experiments, template switching captured roughly one uniquely barcoded TCR beta cDNA molecule for every two T cells. Using deep sequencing normalized with unique cDNA molecular identifiers, the study measured how TCR beta repertoire diversity changes with age. Donors were grouped into four age groups: young (average 16 years), middle-aged (39), aged (approximately 67) and long-lived (roughly 80). To avoid experimental bias, donors of different ages were spread randomly across the sequencing lanes. For two donors (one aged 18 to 30 and one aged 80 or older), the study analyzed two additional independent replicas of 1 million unique cDNA reads from the same blood draw.

Findings and caveats that apply to the study as a whole: Because the CMV infection status of the donors was unknown, age-related changes in expanded clonotypes may potentially have been confounded. Bulk unsorted PBMC profiling prevented conclusive comparison of naive and antigen-experienced compartments. Estimates of total diversity based on one million sequenced T cells were considered lower bounds and underestimates. Observed TCR beta diversity per million T cells fell roughly linearly with age, and a significant reduction was already apparent by age approximately 41. A strong correlation was found between observed TCR beta diversity and the percentage of naive T cells measured by flow cytometry. Compared with the aged group, the long-lived group had more naive CD4+ T cells, fewer expanded clones and increased TCR diversity, a pattern suggesting age selection.

As to this clonotype: The target of this receptor is not known. At one boundary the junction diverges from the germline segment, which might be a read error.

Systemically healthy Caucasian individuals from Russia, 39 in total and aged roughly 6 to 100 years, were included as donors. Around 9.7 milliliters of peripheral blood were collected from each donor into EDTA-treated Vacutainer tubes. Ficoll-Paque density-gradient centrifugation was used to isolate PBMCs, with at least 6 million per sample. Trizol reagent was used to extract total RNA from PBMCs, with at least 5 micrograms per sample. Naive CD45RAhigh/CD27high T cell percentages were measured by flow cytometry on a PBMC aliquot from every donor. Library preparation was by 5' RACE. Sequencer: Illumina HiSeq 2500. A second PCR of 7 to 11 cycles was performed with a sample-barcoded 5' primer and a J-beta primer mix. Each TCR beta cDNA molecule received a unique molecular identifier from a template-switch 5' adaptor carrying 12 random nucleotides. Each sample yielded at least 2.5 million CDR3-containing paired-end reads. First-strand cDNA was synthesized from all RNA with the Mint cDNA synthesis kit, primed by a TRBC-specific oligonucleotide. All cDNA was treated with uracil-DNA glycosylase and then went through a first 18-cycle PCR with the universal primers M1SS and BC2_uni_R. The original pipeline was this. For normalization, 1 million high-quality reads, each with a distinct molecular identifier, were randomly selected from each sample. Reads with shared molecular identifiers were discarded instead of being binned into consensus sequences. MiTCR, set to a Q25 quality threshold and the strictest error-elimination algorithm, was used for CDR3 identification, clonotype clustering and error correction. A nonparametric unseen species model using Euler transformation provided a lower-bound estimate of total TCR beta diversity. The public sequencing data were trimmed at Q25 with fastp and processed into clonotypes with MiXCR by TCRdb, which kept only in-frame beta chains. CDR3 protein sequences are deduplicated, and each keeps its most common genes and DNA. The V and J calls, along with clone size, are taken from TCRdb and not from the paper's own processing. The sample table holds roughly 800,000 distinct CDR3 sequences, of which roughly 60% were seen once. The ten largest account for roughly 20% of the sample.

The sample was blood. The receptor's source is a young man in good health.

The bases read TGTGCCGGCAGTTTAGCGCTAAGGGGGGAGCAGTACTTC. It specifies CAGSLALRGEQYF. Here the chain combines TRBV12-3 or TRBV12-4 and TRBJ2-4; the D call is possibly TRBD1 or TRBD2, each sharing 6 bases. Spanning cysteine to phenylalanine, the CDR3 consists of 13 amino acids. Just the 39-base CDR3 DNA is kept, in frame starting at base 1.